The 30 T cell receptor beta chains reported below all come from one sample, sequenced in a study of blood T cells in healthy people across ages. Primed by a sample-barcoded 5' primer and a J-beta primer mix, a second PCR proceeded for roughly 6 to 12 cycles. MiXCR was run by TCRdb on the 5' RACE reads, yielding one entry per CDR3 protein. The sample carries under 2,000,000 distinct CDR3 sequences, roughly 52% recorded once. What was sequenced was blood. These receptors were obtained from a woman aged 40-49 years in good health.

This clonotype turned up a few times. The chain is built from TRBV5-1 and TRBJ2-3; D might be TRBD2 (7 bases). V lost 2 bases and J lost 4, with 14 bases in between. Germline V lookup: CDR1 SGHRS, CDR2 YFSETQ. CDR3 length: 15 residues. In DNA form, the CDR3 reads TGCGCCAGCAGCTTCAAAGCGGGGACACCAGATACGCAGTATTTT. Its protein is CASSFKAGTPDTQYF.

J is TRBJ2-7 and V is TRBV4-2; tentative D call: TRBD2 (6 bases). V was trimmed by 4 bases and J by 3 bases, leaving 16 bases between them. This CDR3 contains 15 residues. CDR1 is LGHNA, CDR2 YNFKEQ, per germline. In DNA, the CDR3 is TGTGCCAGCAGCCGCCCAGTCGGAGGGCTCTACGAGCAGTACTTC. This encodes CASSRPVGGLYEQYF.

The chain employs TRBV7-2 and TRBJ2-1; 10 bases map to TRBD2. The V and J ends lost 1 base and 1 base, in that order; junction bases with no gene match: 7. The CDR3 is 18 amino acids. From germline, CDR1 is SGHTA and CDR2 FQGNSA. CDR3: CASSLGLAGATSYNEQFF. The CDR3 region has the DNA TGTGCCAGCAGCTTAGGTCTAGCGGGGGCCACATCCTACAATGAGCAGTTCTTC. Variable domain in full (rest from reference TRBV7-2 and TRBJ2-1): GAGVSQSPSNKVTEKGKDVELRCDPISGHTALYWYRQSLGQGLEFLIYFQGNSAPDKSGLPSDRFSAERTGGSVSTLTIQRTQQEDSAVYLCASSLGLAGATSYNEQFFGPGTRLTVL.

V usage is TRBV6-2 or TRBV6-3 and J usage is TRBJ2-3; TRBD2 might be the D (5 bases). The length of the CDR3 is 15 residues. CDR1 MNHEY and CDR2 SVGEGT come from the germline V gene. Trimming took off 4 bases at V and 1 base at J, with 12 bases between the two ends. CDR3 DNA sequence: TGTGCCAGCAGTTCGCGAGGGTTTGGCACAGATACGCAGTATTTT. Translating gives CASSSRGFGTDTQYF.

This chain links TRBV7-9 with TRBJ2-5, with 8 bases fitting TRBD2. Germline CDR1 and CDR2: SEHNR and FQNEAQ (reference sequence). The CDR3 is 16 residues long. V lost 4 bases, J lost 5 bases, and 12 bases stayed unmatched. The CDR3 spells CASSSSGGGVGETQYF. CDR3 nucleotide sequence: TGTGCCAGCAGCTCCTCCGGGGGGGGTGTCGGCGAGACCCAGTACTTC. Complete variable domain (other parts from reference TRBV7-9 and TRBJ2-5): DTGVSQNPRHKITKRGQNVTFRCDPISEHNRLYWYRQTLGQGPEFLTYFQNEAQLEKSRLLSDRFSAERPKGSFSTLEIQRTEQGDSAMYLCASSSSGGGVGETQYFGPGTRLLVL.

The genes are TRBV11-2 and TRBJ2-2; D possibly matches TRBD1 or TRBD2 (6 bases each). The CDR3 runs to 17 residues. The germline gives CDR1 SGHAT, CDR2 FQNNGV. V was cut by 5 bases and J by 5 bases, with 21 bases left in between. The CDR3 is CASSLGGAGALTGELFF. The DNA for the CDR3 is TGTGCCAGCAGCCTAGGAGGGGCAGGGGCGCTAACCGGGGAGCTGTTTTTT.

There are many counts of this clonotype. The V gene is TRBV28, the J gene TRBJ2-5; 10 bases align to TRBD2. CDR1 is MDHEN and CDR2 is SYDVKM in the germline V gene. Trimming took 8 bases from V and 5 from J; bases not matched to a gene: 8. The CDR3 covers 14 residues. The CDR3 DNA is TGTGCCAGCTCTTCTCTAGCGGGGGTGGAGACCCAGTACTTC. Translation gives CASSSLAGVETQYF.

This clonotype was observed a few times. This chain connects TRBV7-2 to TRBJ2-7; TRBD1 matches 7 bases. This CDR3 contains 13 residues. Trimming took 0 bases from V and 8 from J; bases not matched to a gene: 4. CDR1 and CDR2 from the germline V gene are SGHTA and FQGNSA. CDR3 DNA: TGTGCCAGCAGCTTAGCGGGCAGGGGGAAGCAGTACTTC. Encoded protein: CASSLAGRGKQYF. The full variable domain, rest sourced from reference TRBV7-2 and TRBJ2-7, is GAGVSQSPSNKVTEKGKDVELRCDPISGHTALYWYRQSLGQGLEFLIYFQGNSAPDKSGLPSDRFSAERTGGSVSTLTIQRTQQEDSAVYLCASSLAGRGKQYFGPGTRLTVT.

The chain combines TRBV5-1 with TRBJ2-5, with 9 bases identical to TRBD2. The CDR3 is 16 amino acids. The trim removed 0 bases at V and 11 bases at J, leaving 14 bases unmatched. CDR1 SGHRS and CDR2 YFSETQ come from the germline V gene. The DNA of the CDR3 is TGCGCCAGCAGCTTGGGGGCGGGACTAGCTTACAATGAGCAGTACTTC. It specifies CASSLGAGLAYNEQYF. Supplemented by reference TRBV5-1 and TRBJ2-5, the full variable domain reads KAGVTQTPRYLIKTRGQQVTLSCSPISGHRSVSWYQQTPGQGLQFLFEYFSETQRNKGNFPGRFSGRQFSNSRSEMNVSTLELGDSALYLCASSLGAGLAYNEQYFGPGTRLLVL.

Only a few counts were recorded for this clonotype. The J gene is TRBJ2-1, the V gene TRBV20-1; TRBD1 agrees at 7 bases. The CDR3 has 15 residues. V lost 3 bases and J lost 10; bases outside the gene matches: 15. Germline V lookup: CDR1 DFQATT, CDR2 SNEGSKA (reference sequence). The CDR3 loop is CSASNETGFSEEQFF. CDR3 DNA: TGCAGTGCTAGCAATGAGACAGGGTTTTCTGAGGAGCAGTTCTTC.

V and J are TRBV2 and TRBJ2-7; no clear D. The J call is uncertain, as TRBJ2-4 better fits the DNA end. The V gene's germline CDR1 is SNHLY and CDR2 FYNNEI. This CDR3 region has 13 residues. The CDR3 DNA is TGTGCCAGCAGGGGCCCCTACGAAAACATTCAGTACTTC. Translation: CASRGPYENIQYF.

This rearrangement joins TRBV7-2 to TRBJ1-4; 9 nucleotides line up with TRBD1. This CDR3 has 15 residues. With V trimmed by 5 bases and J by 5 bases, 6 bases remained unmatched. The germline gives CDR1 SGHTA, CDR2 FQGNSA. CDR3 in amino acids: CASSRTGGENEKLFF. The CDR3 DNA reads as TGTGCCAGCAGCAGAACAGGGGGCGAAAATGAAAAACTGTTTTTT.

The rearrangement uses TRBV5-1 and TRBJ2-1; 8 bases fit TRBD1. The germline gives CDR1 SGHRS, CDR2 YFSETQ. The V gene end was trimmed by 4 bases and the J gene end by 9 bases; junction bases not matched to a gene: 12. CDR3 length: 15 residues. The CDR3 nucleotides are TGCGCCAGCAGCACAGGACAGGGTGGGGATGGTGAGCAGTTCTTC. Its protein product is CASSTGQGGDGEQFF.

This clonotype was seen a handful of times. The rearrangement uses TRBV28 and TRBJ2-3; 7 bases align to TRBD1. The CDR3 loop spans 12 amino acids. Trimming removed 7 bases from V and 8 bases from J; junction bases left unmatched: 6. Germline CDR1 and CDR2: MDHEN and SYDVKM. CDR3 in amino acids: CASTTGAGTQYF. For the CDR3, the DNA is TGTGCCAGCACAACAGGGGCGGGTACGCAGTATTTT. Together with reference TRBV28 and TRBJ2-3, the CDR3 gives the full variable domain: DVKVTQSSRYLVKRTGEKVFLECVQDMDHENMFWYRQDPGLGLRLIYFSYDVKMKEKGDIPEGYSVSREKKERFSLILESASTNQTSMYLCASTTGAGTQYFGPGTRLTVL.

This clonotype was observed a few times. The CDR3 reads CASSPAGVLYEQYF. In DNA form, the CDR3 reads TGTGCCAGCAGTCCGGCAGGGGTACTCTACGAGCAGTACTTC. V gene TRBV6-5 combines with J gene TRBJ2-7, with D tentatively TRBD1 (6 bases). The CDR3 is made up of 14 amino acids. Trimming pared 5 bases from V and 3 bases from J, leaving 14 bases between. Germline V gives CDR1 MNHEY, CDR2 SVGAGI.

The rearrangement joins TRBV6-5 to TRBJ2-5; a possible D gene is TRBD1 (7 bases). The J call is doubtful: the DNA matches TRBJ2-7 better. The CDR3 covers 16 residues. Germline assignment: CDR1 MNHEY and CDR2 SVGAGI. The CDR3 bases are TGTGCCAGCAGCACCGGGGGACAGTCGTTGATTGGCGAGCAGTACTTC. Its protein is CASSTGGQSLIGEQYF.

The gene calls are TRBV29-1 and TRBJ2-7, with D possibly TRBD1 on 8 matching bases. The V gene lost 6 bases and the J gene lost 4 bases, with 16 bases spanning the gap. The CDR3 is made up of 13 amino acids. Per germline, CDR1 SQVTM and CDR2 ANQGSEA. The CDR3 loop reads CSVKTGEGYEQYF. The CDR3 bases are TGCAGCGTCAAGACAGGGGAGGGATACGAGCAGTACTTC.

The chain combines TRBV4-1 with TRBJ1-6, with 8 positions matching TRBD1. Germline loops: CDR1 MGHRA, CDR2 YSYEKL. This CDR3 has 15 residues. V was pared by 3 bases and J by 10 bases, with 8 bases of the junction left unmatched. The CDR3 region has the DNA TGCGCCAGCAGCCAGACAGGGGAAGGAGTGTCACCCCTCCACTTT. Protein: CASSQTGEGVSPLHF.

This rearrangement joins TRBV7-9 to TRBJ2-1, with D tentatively TRBD1 (6 bases). The germline V gene has CDR1 SEHNR and CDR2 FQNEAQ (reference sequence). Between the trimmed V and J ends, which lost 5 bases and 8 bases, there was a span of 16 bases. The CDR3 sequence is 14 residues long. The CDR3 nucleotides are TGTGCCAGCAGCCAGGGAGCAGGACAGTATGAGCAGTTCTTC. It translates to CASSQGAGQYEQFF.

This sequence joins TRBV7-9 and TRBJ2-5; no clear D. Germline CDR1 SEHNR, CDR2 FQNEAQ (reference sequence). Trimming took 5 bases from V and 1 from J, leaving 20 bases between them. The length of the CDR3 is 17 residues. The chain's CDR3 is CASSPLQSVGIQETQYF. CDR3 in DNA: TGTGCCAGCAGCCCTCTACAGTCGGTGGGCATCCAAGAGACCCAGTACTTC.

The J gene is TRBJ2-3, the V gene TRBV7-2, with TRBD2 matching over 11 bases. This CDR3 has 18 amino acids. Germline V CDR1 and CDR2: SGHTA, FQGNSA. The V gene end was trimmed by 2 bases and the J gene end by 6 bases; junction bases not matched to a gene: 13. The CDR3 reads CASSLLNLGTSGADTQYF. In DNA form, the CDR3 reads TGTGCCAGCAGCTTATTAAATCTTGGGACTAGCGGTGCGGATACGCAGTATTTT.

The J gene is TRBJ2-1, the V gene TRBV11-2, with D perhaps TRBD2 (6 bases). This CDR3 comprises 16 residues. Trimming pared 5 bases from V and 1 base from J, leaving 15 bases between. Germline CDR1 reads SGHAT; CDR2 reads FQNNGV. The CDR3: CASSHLRSGSYNEQFF. The CDR3, as DNA: TGTGCCAGCAGCCACTTAAGAAGCGGGTCCTACAATGAGCAGTTCTTC.

The table lists this clonotype with a few counts. The gene calls are TRBV24-1 and TRBJ2-7, with D perhaps being TRBD1 or TRBD2 (6 bases each). Trimming cost V 3 bases and J 3 bases, with 14 bases left between them. Germline CDR1 KGHDR, CDR2 SFDVKD. The CDR3 loop spans 15 amino acids. The CDR3 loop reads CATSDAGQQFYEQYF. The CDR3, as DNA: TGTGCCACCAGTGATGCGGGACAACAATTCTACGAGCAGTACTTC.

The rearrangement uses TRBV25-1 and TRBJ1-1; TRBD1 matches 7 bases. This CDR3 has 15 residues. V lost 4 bases and J lost 0; bases outside the gene matches: 5. Germline V lookup: CDR1 MGHDK, CDR2 SYGVNS. CDR3 nucleotide sequence: TGTGCCAGCAGTGTTAACAGGGGCATGAACACTGAAGCTTTCTTT. It specifies CASSVNRGMNTEAFF.

J is TRBJ2-3 and V is TRBV27; D may correspond to TRBD1 or TRBD2 (6 bases each). CDR1 and CDR2 (germline): MNHEY, SMNVEV (reference sequence). The CDR3 totals 14 residues. Trimming pared 8 bases from V and 6 bases from J, leaving 18 bases between. Here the CDR3 DNA reads TGTGCCAGCGGACCTTTCGGGGGCTTGGATACGCAGTATTTT. Protein: CASGPFGGLDTQYF.

The rearrangement joins TRBV10-3 to TRBJ2-3, with D tentatively TRBD1 (6 bases). V was pared by 3 bases and J by 0 bases, with 10 bases between. CDR1 is ENHRY, CDR2 SYGVKD, per germline. The CDR3 is made up of 15 amino acids. The CDR3: CAISEFGTSTDTQYF. DNA of the CDR3: TGTGCCATCAGTGAATTTGGGACAAGCACAGATACGCAGTATTTT.

This clonotype was recorded at least ten times. The chain uses TRBV6-2 or TRBV6-3 and TRBJ2-2; 14 nucleotides align to TRBD2. In germline, CDR1 is MNHEY, CDR2 SVGEGT. The CDR3 covers 18 residues. Losses at the gene ends were 0 bases for V and 0 bases for J; bases not matched to a gene: 0. In DNA, the CDR3 is TGTGCCAGCAGTTACTCGACTAGCGGGGGGGCGAACACCGGGGAGCTGTTTTTT. Its translation is CASSYSTSGGANTGELFF.

The J gene is TRBJ1-2, the V gene TRBV12-3 or TRBV12-4, with D unclear. The CDR3 spans 14 residues. V was pared by 0 bases and J by 4 bases, with 9 bases between. The CDR3 DNA is TGTGCCAGCAGTTTAGCCGAGGCAAGCTATGGCTACACCTTC. Translated: CASSLAEASYGYTF.

The V and J genes are TRBV6-5 and TRBJ1-1; D gene unclear. CDR1 is MNHEY, CDR2 SVGAGI, per germline. The V gene lost 8 bases and the J gene lost 4 bases, with 8 bases spanning the gap. The CDR3 runs 11 residues. DNA for the CDR3: TGTGCCAGCCAGGTTGGCACTGAAGCTTTCTTT. Amino acids: CASQVGTEAFF.

This clonotype has a handful of counts. CDR3 sequence: CASSPRVPSYEQYF. The CDR3 coding sequence is TGTGCCAGCTCACCACGCGTCCCTTCCTACGAGCAGTACTTC. The chain carries TRBV18 and TRBJ2-7; D remains unclear. With 1 base removed from V and 1 base from J, the gap between germline ends came to 8 bases. Germline CDR1 and CDR2: KGHSH and LQKENI. The CDR3 totals 14 residues.